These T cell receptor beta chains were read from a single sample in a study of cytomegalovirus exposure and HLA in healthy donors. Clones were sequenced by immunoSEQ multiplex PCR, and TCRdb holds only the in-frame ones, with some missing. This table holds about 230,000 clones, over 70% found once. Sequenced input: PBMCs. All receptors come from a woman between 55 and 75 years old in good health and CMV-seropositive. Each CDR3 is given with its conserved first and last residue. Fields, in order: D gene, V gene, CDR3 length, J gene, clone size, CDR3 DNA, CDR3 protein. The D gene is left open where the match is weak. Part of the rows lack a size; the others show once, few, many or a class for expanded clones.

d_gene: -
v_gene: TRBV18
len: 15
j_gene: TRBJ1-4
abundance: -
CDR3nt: TGTGCCAGCTCACCACTGGACTCCCAGGATGAAAAACTGTTTTTT
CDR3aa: CASSPLDSQDEKLFF

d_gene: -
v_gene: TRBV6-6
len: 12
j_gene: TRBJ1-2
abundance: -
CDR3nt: TGTGCCAGCTGGGCGACCCGGGAAGGCTACACCTTC
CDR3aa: CASWATREGYTF

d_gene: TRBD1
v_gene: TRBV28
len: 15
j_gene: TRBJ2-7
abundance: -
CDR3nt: TGTGCCAGCAGTTTTCGGACAGGGGGGAGATACGAGCAGTACTTC
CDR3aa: CASSFRTGGRYEQYF

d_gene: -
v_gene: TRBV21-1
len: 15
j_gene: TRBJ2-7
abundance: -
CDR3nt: TGTGCCAGCAGCAATCCCCGGACAGTTTCCTACGAGCAGTACTTC
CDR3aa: CASSNPRTVSYEQYF

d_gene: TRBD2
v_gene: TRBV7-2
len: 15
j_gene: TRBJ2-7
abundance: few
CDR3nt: TGTGCCAGCAGCAGATCTAGCGGGGGGGACTACGAGCAGTACTTC
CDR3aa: CASSRSSGGDYEQYF

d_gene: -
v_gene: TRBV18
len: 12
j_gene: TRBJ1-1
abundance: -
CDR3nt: TGTGCCAGCTCACCTATCAGTCTTGAAGCTTTCTTT
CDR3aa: CASSPISLEAFF

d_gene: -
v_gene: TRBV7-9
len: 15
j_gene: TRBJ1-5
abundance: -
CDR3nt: TGTGCCAGCAGCACGGACGGGAATAGCAATCAGCCCCAGCATTTT
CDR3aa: CASSTDGNSNQPQHF

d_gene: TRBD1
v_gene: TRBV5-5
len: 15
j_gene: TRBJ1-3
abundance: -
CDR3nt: TGTGCCAGCAGCCAAACAGGGGAAGAGGGAAACACCATATATTTT
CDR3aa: CASSQTGEEGNTIYF

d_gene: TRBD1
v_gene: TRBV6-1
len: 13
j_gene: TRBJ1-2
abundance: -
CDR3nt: TGTGCCAGCAGTGTGGACAGGGGATATGGCTACACCTTC
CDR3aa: CASSVDRGYGYTF

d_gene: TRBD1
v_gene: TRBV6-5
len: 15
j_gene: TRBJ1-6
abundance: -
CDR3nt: TGTGCCAGCAGTTACAGGGGGCGCTTACGATCACCCCTCCACTTT
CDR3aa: CASSYRGRLRSPLHF

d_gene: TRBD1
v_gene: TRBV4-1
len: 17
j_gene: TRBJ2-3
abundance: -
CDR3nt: TGCGCCAGCAGCGTCGGTAGGACAGGGGGCACAGCAGATACGCAGTATTTT
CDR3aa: CASSVGRTGGTADTQYF

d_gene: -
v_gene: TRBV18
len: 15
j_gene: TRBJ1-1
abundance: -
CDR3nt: TGTGCCAGCTCACCACCGTACACCTTCCCCACTGAAGCTTTCTTT
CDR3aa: CASSPPYTFPTEAFF

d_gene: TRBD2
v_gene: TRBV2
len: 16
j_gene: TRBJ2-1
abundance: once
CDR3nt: TGTGCCAGTCAGTGGCCCCCTAGCGTCGGGAGGAATGAGCAGTTCTTC
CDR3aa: CASQWPPSVGRNEQFF

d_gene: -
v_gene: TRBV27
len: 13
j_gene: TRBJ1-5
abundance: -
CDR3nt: TGTGCCAGCAGGTACACTAGCAATCAGCCCCAGCATTTT
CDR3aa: CASRYTSNQPQHF

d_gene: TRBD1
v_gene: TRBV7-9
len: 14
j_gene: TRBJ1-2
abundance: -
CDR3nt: TGTGCCAGCAGCTGGACAGGGAAGTACTATGGCTACACCTTC
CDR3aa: CASSWTGKYYGYTF

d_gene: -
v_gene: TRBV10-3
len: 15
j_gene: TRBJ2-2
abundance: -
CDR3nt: TGTGCCATCAGTGTGGCTAGGGGAAACACCGGGGAGCTGTTTTTT
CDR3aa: CAISVARGNTGELFF

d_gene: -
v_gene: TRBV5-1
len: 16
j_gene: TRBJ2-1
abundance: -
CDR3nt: TGCGCCAGCAGCTTGCGGGGTAGTATATCCTACAATGAGCAGTTCTTC
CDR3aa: CASSLRGSISYNEQFF

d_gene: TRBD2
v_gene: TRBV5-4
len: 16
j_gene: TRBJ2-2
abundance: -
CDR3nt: TGTGCCAGCAGGGAGGGCCTAGCGGGAGGCACCGGGGAGCTGTTTTTT
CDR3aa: CASREGLAGGTGELFF

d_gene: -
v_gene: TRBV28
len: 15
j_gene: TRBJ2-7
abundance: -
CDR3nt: TGTGCCAGCAGTTTCCTGGGACAATCGACCTACGAGCAGTACTTC
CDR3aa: CASSFLGQSTYEQYF

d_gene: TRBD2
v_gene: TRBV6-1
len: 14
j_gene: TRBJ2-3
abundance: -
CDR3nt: TGTGCCAGCAGTAGGGGACTAGCGACAGATACGCAGTATTTT
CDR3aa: CASSRGLATDTQYF

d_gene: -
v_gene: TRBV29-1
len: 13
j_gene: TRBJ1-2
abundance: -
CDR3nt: TGCAGCGTTTGGGAGGGCAGGGGCTATGGCTACACCTTC
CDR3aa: CSVWEGRGYGYTF

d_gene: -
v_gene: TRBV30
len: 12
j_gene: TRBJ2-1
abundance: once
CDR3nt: TGTGCCTGGAGTGTAAAAGGGGATGAGCAGTTCTTC
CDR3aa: CAWSVKGDEQFF

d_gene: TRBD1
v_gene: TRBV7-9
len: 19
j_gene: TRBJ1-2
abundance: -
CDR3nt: TGTGCCAGCAGCTTAGTCCCTAGGTGGGACAGACGCCTTGGCTATGGCTACACCTTC
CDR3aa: CASSLVPRWDRRLGYGYTF

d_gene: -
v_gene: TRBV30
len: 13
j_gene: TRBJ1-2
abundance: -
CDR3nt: TGTGCCTGGGCCCGGGGGGATAACTATGGCTACACCTTC
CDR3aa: CAWARGDNYGYTF

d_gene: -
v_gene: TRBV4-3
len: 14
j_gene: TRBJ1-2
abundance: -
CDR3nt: TGCGCCAGCAGCCAAGAGAGGGGAGGCTATGGCTACACCTTC
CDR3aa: CASSQERGGYGYTF

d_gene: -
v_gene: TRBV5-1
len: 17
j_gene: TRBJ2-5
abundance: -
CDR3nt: TGCGCCAGCAGCTTGGCGATAGACTGGGGCCTCGGGGAGACCCAGTACTTC
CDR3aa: CASSLAIDWGLGETQYF

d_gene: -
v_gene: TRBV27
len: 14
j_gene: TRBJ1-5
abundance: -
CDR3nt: TGTGCCAGCAGTTTTACCAGGGAAGTCGAGCCCCAGCATTTT
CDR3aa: CASSFTREVEPQHF

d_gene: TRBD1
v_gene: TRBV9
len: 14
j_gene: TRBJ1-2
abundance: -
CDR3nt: TGTGCCAGCAGCGACCGGACAGGGAACTATGGCTACACCTTC
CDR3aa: CASSDRTGNYGYTF

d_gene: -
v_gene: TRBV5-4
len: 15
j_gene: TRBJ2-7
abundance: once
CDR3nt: TGTGCCAGCAGCTTGGCCGGACTCAGCTCCTACGAGCAGTACTTC
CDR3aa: CASSLAGLSSYEQYF